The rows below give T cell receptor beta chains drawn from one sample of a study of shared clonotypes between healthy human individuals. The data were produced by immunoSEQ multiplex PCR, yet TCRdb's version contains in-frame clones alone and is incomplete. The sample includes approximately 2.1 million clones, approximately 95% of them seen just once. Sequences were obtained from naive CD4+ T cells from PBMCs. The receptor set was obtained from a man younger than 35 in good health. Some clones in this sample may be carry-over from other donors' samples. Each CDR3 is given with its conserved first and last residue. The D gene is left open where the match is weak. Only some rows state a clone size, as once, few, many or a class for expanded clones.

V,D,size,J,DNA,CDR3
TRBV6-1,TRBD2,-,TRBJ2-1,TGTGCCAGCACACTAGCGGGACGGGGGGGTGAGCAGTTCTTC,CASTLAGRGGEQFF
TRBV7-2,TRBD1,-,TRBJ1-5,TGTGCCAGCAGCAAGACAGGGTCTCCTTGGAATCAGCCCCAGCATTTT,CASSKTGSPWNQPQHF
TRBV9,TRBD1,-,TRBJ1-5,TGTGCCAGCAGCCAGGGGGGTAGCAATCAGCCCCAGCATTTT,CASSQGGSNQPQHF
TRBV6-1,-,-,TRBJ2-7,TGTGCCAGCAGCGAAAGGACGGGGATCGAGCAGTACTTC,CASSERTGIEQYF
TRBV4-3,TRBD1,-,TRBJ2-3,TGCGCCAGCAGCCAACAGGGGGCAGATACGCAGTATTTT,CASSQQGADTQYF
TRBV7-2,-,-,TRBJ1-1,TGTGCCAGCAGCCTCCACCCGGGGGTTGAAGCTTTCTTT,CASSLHPGVEAFF
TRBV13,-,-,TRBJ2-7,TGTGCCAGCAGCCCACCTAATTCGGCTTACGAGCAGTACTTC,CASSPPNSAYEQYF
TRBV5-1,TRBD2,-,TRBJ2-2,TGCGCCAGCAGCTTGGTTAGCGGGGAGACCGGGGAGCTGTTTTTT,CASSLVSGETGELFF
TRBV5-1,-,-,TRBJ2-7,TGCGCCAGCAGCTTGTTGGGTGATGCTAGCTACGAGCAGTACTTC,CASSLLGDASYEQYF
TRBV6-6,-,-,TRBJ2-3,TGTGCCAGCAGTTCGAACGGGGCGGATACGCAGTATTTT,CASSSNGADTQYF
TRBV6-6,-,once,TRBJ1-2,TGTGCCAGCTTTCCCCGTCAGGGGAACGGCTACACCTTC,CASFPRQGNGYTF
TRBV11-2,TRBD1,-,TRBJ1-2,TGTGCCAGCAGCTACGGGACAGGGAACTATGGCTACACCTTC,CASSYGTGNYGYTF
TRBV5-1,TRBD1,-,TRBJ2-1,TGCGCCAGCAGCATCGGTGGGAAGGGACAGGAACGGTTCTTC,CASSIGGKGQERFF
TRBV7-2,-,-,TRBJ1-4,TGTGCCAGCAGCTTAATCCCGCGGAGCCGGGATGAAAAACTGTTTTTT,CASSLIPRSRDEKLFF
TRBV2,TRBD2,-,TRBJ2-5,TGTGCCAGCAGCCGGGGACTAGCGGGAGGGTTATTTCTTGCGGAGACCCAGTACTTC,CASSRGLAGGLFLAETQYF